The source of this T cell receptor beta chain is a study of metastatic and nonmetastatic thyroid tumors. Study as a whole: A comparison of repertoires was made across blood and tumor or nodule tissue from malignant and benign thyroid patients.

About this clone: Its matching antigen is unknown.

Before thyroid surgery, none of the patients had received any treatment. Germline V gives CDR1 MGHRA, CDR2 YSYEKL. V was clipped by 1 base and J by 2 bases, with 8 bases between them. CDR3 length: 14 amino acids. Study-level results: Benign nodules were reported to have significantly lower TCR beta diversity than malignant thyroid tumors, in blood and tumor.

Source study methods: Using the CDR3 differences seen across clinicopathological groups, the authors built a distant-metastasis classifier for papillary thyroid cancer, which was meant to discriminate distant-metastatic patients. TCRdb recomputed clones from the PCR reads via MiXCR. TCRdb, rather than the study authors, made the V and J calls. The sample consists of about 34,000 clones, roughly 36% of them appearing once. This sequence was found in a female donor with papillary thyroid cancer or a benign thyroid nodule (not recorded which). Some clones in this sample may be carry-over from other donors' samples. The sequenced sample was tumor tissue. V is TRBV4-1 and J is TRBJ2-5; TRBD1 is a possible D gene (5 bases). CDR3 sequence: CASSQGTPQETQYF. CDR3 DNA sequence: TGCGCCAGCAGCCAAGGGACACCTCAAGAGACCCAGTACTTC.